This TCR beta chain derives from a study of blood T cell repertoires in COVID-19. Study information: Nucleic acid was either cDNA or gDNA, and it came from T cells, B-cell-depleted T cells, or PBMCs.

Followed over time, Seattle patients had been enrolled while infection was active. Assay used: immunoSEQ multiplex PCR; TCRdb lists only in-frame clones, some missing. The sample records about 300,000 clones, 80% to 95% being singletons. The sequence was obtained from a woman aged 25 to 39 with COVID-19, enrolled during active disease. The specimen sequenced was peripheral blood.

Here the CDR3 reads CAVLSAGQGGRDEQYF. CDR3 sequence (DNA): TGCGCCGTCCTTTCGGCCGGACAGGGGGGAAGGGACGAGCAGTACTTC. This chain connects TRBV10-2 to TRBJ2-7, with TRBD1 matching over 10 bases. Trimming removed 11 bases from V and 5 bases from J; junction bases left unmatched: 18. Per germline, CDR1 WSHSY and CDR2 SAAADI. The CDR3 has 16 amino acids.